Listed below are T cell receptor beta chains from one sample, sequenced in a study of blood T cell repertoires in COVID-19. Method: immunoSEQ multiplex PCR; TCRdb's copy keeps in-frame clones and lacks some. This table holds fewer than 120,000 clones, roughly 85% found once. Specimen: peripheral blood. The receptors derive from an elderly woman with active or convalescent COVID-19. The CDR3 runs from the conserved cysteine through the conserved F or W. The D gene is left open where the match is weak. For some rows the clone size is stated as once, few or many, or as a class when expanded; others skip it.

len: 15
j_gene: TRBJ2-7
v_gene: TRBV6-5
d_gene: -
abundance: -
CDR3nt: TGTGCCAGCACCTCTATTCGAGGAGGAGGGACCGAGCAGTACTTC
CDR3aa: CASTSIRGGGTEQYF

len: 12
j_gene: TRBJ1-2
v_gene: TRBV28
d_gene: -
abundance: -
CDR3nt: TGTGCCAGCAGTTTACGCGGCTATGGCTACACCTTC
CDR3aa: CASSLRGYGYTF

len: 14
j_gene: TRBJ1-2
v_gene: TRBV5-1
d_gene: -
abundance: -
CDR3nt: TGCGCCAGCAGCTTGGCTCTAAGCGGCTATGGCTACACCTTC
CDR3aa: CASSLALSGYGYTF

len: 14
j_gene: TRBJ2-1
v_gene: TRBV20-1
d_gene: -
abundance: -
CDR3nt: TGCAGTGCTAGTGGGCCAGACTTCCTCAATGAGCAGTTCTTC
CDR3aa: CSASGPDFLNEQFF

len: 15
j_gene: TRBJ2-7
v_gene: TRBV5-4
d_gene: TRBD2
abundance: -
CDR3nt: TGTGCCAGCAGCTTGCTGGCTAGCGGGAGTGGCGAGCAGTACTTC
CDR3aa: CASSLLASGSGEQYF

len: 14
j_gene: TRBJ2-7
v_gene: TRBV27
d_gene: -
abundance: -
CDR3nt: TGTGCCAGCAGCAGGACTCACAGCTCCTACGAGCAGTACTTC
CDR3aa: CASSRTHSSYEQYF

len: 15
j_gene: TRBJ1-5
v_gene: TRBV6-1
d_gene: TRBD1
abundance: -
CDR3nt: TGTGCCAGCAGTGAAGTTTTCAGGGGGAGCTGGCCCCAGCATTTT
CDR3aa: CASSEVFRGSWPQHF

len: 14
j_gene: TRBJ2-5
v_gene: TRBV29-1
d_gene: TRBD2
abundance: -
CDR3nt: TGCAGCGTGCTGACTAGCGGGAGGGGAGAGACCCAGTACTTC
CDR3aa: CSVLTSGRGETQYF

len: 16
j_gene: TRBJ2-1
v_gene: TRBV4-2
d_gene: TRBD2
abundance: -
CDR3nt: TGTGCCAGCAGCCAAGACACTAGCGGGAAATACAATGAGCAGTTCTTC
CDR3aa: CASSQDTSGKYNEQFF

len: 16
j_gene: TRBJ2-3
v_gene: TRBV11-2
d_gene: TRBD2
abundance: -
CDR3nt: TGTGCCAGCAGCTTATTAACTAGCGGGAGCACAGATACGCAGTATTTT
CDR3aa: CASSLLTSGSTDTQYF

len: 14
j_gene: TRBJ1-3
v_gene: TRBV5-1
d_gene: TRBD1
abundance: -
CDR3nt: TGCGCCAGCAGCGGGGACAGCTCTGGAAACACCATATATTTT
CDR3aa: CASSGDSSGNTIYF

len: 16
j_gene: TRBJ2-1
v_gene: TRBV25-1
d_gene: TRBD1
abundance: -
CDR3nt: TGTGCCAGCAGCGATCCCCGGACAGGGGGTTTCAATGAGCAGTTCTTC
CDR3aa: CASSDPRTGGFNEQFF

len: 15
j_gene: TRBJ2-1
v_gene: TRBV28
d_gene: -
abundance: -
CDR3nt: TGTGCCAGCATTCGACTCGGGTACGGCTACAATGAGCAGTTCTTC
CDR3aa: CASIRLGYGYNEQFF

len: 14
j_gene: TRBJ2-7
v_gene: TRBV2
d_gene: TRBD1
abundance: -
CDR3nt: TGTGCCAGCAGGCTCAGGGGGTCAACCTACGAGCAGTACTTC
CDR3aa: CASRLRGSTYEQYF

len: 12
j_gene: TRBJ2-1
v_gene: TRBV2
d_gene: -
abundance: -
CDR3nt: TGTGCCAGCACCCAGGGGATCAATGAGCAGTTCTTC
CDR3aa: CASTQGINEQFF

len: 16
j_gene: TRBJ2-7
v_gene: TRBV5-1
d_gene: TRBD2
abundance: -
CDR3nt: TGCGCCAGCAGCCTCCTCCCGGGACTAGCGAAATACGAGCAGTACTTC
CDR3aa: CASSLLPGLAKYEQYF

len: 13
j_gene: TRBJ1-2
v_gene: TRBV29-1
d_gene: TRBD1
abundance: few
CDR3nt: TGCAGCGTTGAAGGAACAGGGGGCTTAGGCTACACCTTC
CDR3aa: CSVEGTGGLGYTF

len: 13
j_gene: TRBJ1-2
v_gene: TRBV19
d_gene: -
abundance: -
CDR3nt: TGTGCCAGTAGTTTTGGGGCTGGCTATGGCTACACCTTC
CDR3aa: CASSFGAGYGYTF

len: 13
j_gene: TRBJ2-7
v_gene: TRBV29-1
d_gene: -
abundance: once
CDR3nt: TGCAGCGTCGGACACCGGGTGGGCTACGAGCAGTACTTC
CDR3aa: CSVGHRVGYEQYF

len: 15
j_gene: TRBJ1-5
v_gene: TRBV9
d_gene: -
abundance: -
CDR3nt: TGTGCCAGCAGCTCGACAGGTTCCAGCAATCAGCCCCAGCATTTT
CDR3aa: CASSSTGSSNQPQHF

len: 17
j_gene: TRBJ2-7
v_gene: TRBV7-9
d_gene: TRBD1
abundance: -
CDR3nt: TGTGCCAGCAGCTTATCCCCGGGACAGGAACTTACCTACGAGCAGTACTTC
CDR3aa: CASSLSPGQELTYEQYF

len: 14
j_gene: TRBJ1-1
v_gene: TRBV5-1
d_gene: TRBD1
abundance: -
CDR3nt: TGCGCCAGCAGTCCGACAGGGGCGGGCTCTGAAGCTTTCTTT
CDR3aa: CASSPTGAGSEAFF

len: 15
j_gene: TRBJ2-7
v_gene: TRBV28
d_gene: TRBD2
abundance: once
CDR3nt: TGTGCCAGCAGTCACGGGCGGGAGTATATGTACGAGCAGTACTTC
CDR3aa: CASSHGREYMYEQYF

len: 14
j_gene: TRBJ2-7
v_gene: TRBV30
d_gene: TRBD2
abundance: -
CDR3nt: TGTGCCTGGAGCAGGGGACTAGCGGGAGACGAGCAGTACTTC
CDR3aa: CAWSRGLAGDEQYF

len: 15
j_gene: TRBJ2-1
v_gene: TRBV5-5
d_gene: TRBD2
abundance: -
CDR3nt: TGTGCCAGCAGCTTGGTGGCGGGAGTATTCTATGAGCAGTTCTTC
CDR3aa: CASSLVAGVFYEQFF

len: 13
j_gene: TRBJ2-1
v_gene: TRBV7-9
d_gene: -
abundance: -
CDR3nt: TGTGCCAGCAGTCACGGGGGTCACAATGAGCAGTTCTTC
CDR3aa: CASSHGGHNEQFF

len: 19
j_gene: TRBJ2-1
v_gene: TRBV7-9
d_gene: TRBD2
abundance: -
CDR3nt: TGTGCCAGCAGCTTCGACACCGGGACTAGCGCCCTTATTTACAATGAGCAGTTCTTC
CDR3aa: CASSFDTGTSALIYNEQFF

len: 15
j_gene: TRBJ2-5
v_gene: TRBV5-1
d_gene: TRBD1
abundance: -
CDR3nt: TGCGCCAGCAGCTTGTCAGGGACAGGGCGGGAGACCCAGTACTTC
CDR3aa: CASSLSGTGRETQYF

len: 15
j_gene: TRBJ2-1
v_gene: TRBV7-8
d_gene: -
abundance: -
CDR3nt: TGTGCCAGCAGCCCCATCTGGGCCATCCACAATGAGCAGTTCTTC
CDR3aa: CASSPIWAIHNEQFF

len: 15
j_gene: TRBJ2-2
v_gene: TRBV5-1
d_gene: TRBD2
abundance: -
CDR3nt: TGCGCCAGCAGCACCCCGGGAGGCGGCACCGGGGAGCTGTTTTTT
CDR3aa: CASSTPGGGTGELFF

len: 20
j_gene: TRBJ2-4
v_gene: TRBV7-8
d_gene: -
abundance: -
CDR3nt: TGTGCCAGCAGCTTAGCGAGTAGAGGGAGTTTCGGGGTGTCCAAAAACATTCAGTACTTC
CDR3aa: CASSLASRGSFGVSKNIQYF

len: 14
j_gene: TRBJ2-2
v_gene: TRBV5-1
d_gene: -
abundance: -
CDR3nt: TGCGCCAGCAGCTTCGGGGATGGGACCGGGGAGCTGTTTTTT
CDR3aa: CASSFGDGTGELFF

len: 16
j_gene: TRBJ2-1
v_gene: TRBV9
d_gene: TRBD2
abundance: few
CDR3nt: TGTGCCAGCAGCGCCCCAGGGACTAGGAGTCGCAATGAGCAGTTCTTC
CDR3aa: CASSAPGTRSRNEQFF

len: 11
j_gene: TRBJ1-1
v_gene: TRBV28
d_gene: -
abundance: -
CDR3nt: TGTGCCAGCAGTTCAAACACTGAAGCTTTCTTT
CDR3aa: CASSSNTEAFF

len: 14
j_gene: TRBJ1-1
v_gene: TRBV20-1
d_gene: TRBD1
abundance: once
CDR3nt: TGCAGTGCTAGTACCGGGACAGCGAACACTGAAGCTTTCTTT
CDR3aa: CSASTGTANTEAFF

len: 14
j_gene: TRBJ2-5
v_gene: TRBV11-3
d_gene: -
abundance: -
CDR3nt: TGTGCCAGCAGCCCAGGAAGGTGGCCCGGGACCCAGTACTTC
CDR3aa: CASSPGRWPGTQYF

len: 16
j_gene: TRBJ2-3
v_gene: TRBV21-1
d_gene: -
abundance: -
CDR3nt: TGTGCCAGCAGCACCAGTGCTAGAGACCTGGGAGATACGCAGTATTTT
CDR3aa: CASSTSARDLGDTQYF

len: 16
j_gene: TRBJ2-1
v_gene: TRBV5-6
d_gene: -
abundance: -
CDR3nt: TGTGCCAGCAGCTCTACGGAGATGTTCTCCTACAATGAGCAGTTCTTC
CDR3aa: CASSSTEMFSYNEQFF

len: 17
j_gene: TRBJ1-6
v_gene: TRBV21-1
d_gene: -
abundance: -
CDR3nt: TGTGCCAGCAGCTCCCGTGGCGGGGAGCAATGTAATTCACCCCTCCACTTT
CDR3aa: CASSSRGGEQCNSPLHF

len: 15
j_gene: TRBJ1-2
v_gene: TRBV7-9
d_gene: TRBD1
abundance: -
CDR3nt: TGTGCCAGCAGCTTTTCGGGGACAGGTAGCGATGGCTACACCTTC
CDR3aa: CASSFSGTGSDGYTF